One and the same sample provided the 16 T cell receptor beta chains below, sequenced in a study of breast tumors, draining lymph nodes, adjacent tissues. Axillary draining lymph nodes of breast cancer patients supplied the node samples. MiXCR, run by TCRdb on the multiplex PCR reads, gives a single entry per CDR3 protein. The sample includes approximately 120,000 distinct CDR3 sequences, 21% of them seen just once. Sample: axillary lymph node tissue. These receptors originate from a female donor with breast cancer. Some clones in this sample may be carry-over from other donors' samples.

This clonotype has only one observation. A much larger clone is a single base away; this may be a read error. This chain links TRBV6-1 with TRBJ1-3; D is possibly TRBD1 (5 bases). CDR1 is MNHNS, CDR2 SASEGT, per germline. This CDR3 comprises 16 residues. The CDR3 is CASSPGPIDSGNAIYF. DNA of the CDR3: TGTGCCAGCAGCCCGGGACCTATAGACTCTGGAAACGCCATATATTTT.

There are many counts of this clonotype. The chain is built from TRBV6-5 and TRBJ2-1; D perhaps matches TRBD1 (5 bases). Germline lookup yields CDR1 MNHEY and CDR2 SVGAGI. Trimming shortened V by 6 bases and J by 8 bases, and 11 bases separated the two germline ends. The CDR3 totals 12 residues. The CDR3 loop reads CASRSQGDEQFF. The CDR3 nucleotides are TGTGCCAGCAGGTCGCAGGGCGATGAGCAGTTCTTC.

This clonotype was recorded many times. The rearrangement uses TRBV2 and TRBJ1-2, with 7 bases lining up with TRBD1. The CDR3 is 14 residues long. Trimming took 8 bases from V and 5 from J; bases not matched to a gene: 11. Germline V gene lookup returns CDR1 SNHLY and CDR2 FYNNEI. The CDR3: CASQRDSNMYGYTF. The CDR3 DNA reads as TGTGCCAGCCAACGGGACAGTAACATGTATGGCTACACCTTC.

With respect to this clonotype: Just one base apart from a much larger clone, this may be a read error. This chain joins TRBV10-1 and TRBJ2-3; TRBD2 agrees at 8 bases. Germline values: CDR1 WNHNN, CDR2 SYGVQD (reference sequence). CDR3 length equals 14 residues. CDR3 bases: TGCGCCTGCAGTGAAACGGGAGGGAGGGATACGCAGTATTTT. Translated: CACSETGGRDTQYF.

This clonotype was observed many times. The chain couples TRBV7-8 to TRBJ2-1; 7 bases align to TRBD1. The CDR3 runs 15 residues. CDR1 and CDR2 from the germline V gene are SGHVS and FQNEAQ. J gave up 7 bases and V 4 bases, and 10 bases lay outside the gene matches. CDR3 protein: CASSSHPTGKNEQFF. CDR3 in DNA: TGTGCCAGCAGCTCTCACCCGACAGGGAAAAATGAGCAGTTCTTC. The full variable domain, rest sourced from reference TRBV7-8 and TRBJ2-1, is GAGVSQSPRYKVAKRGQDVALRCDPISGHVSLFWYQQALGQGPEFLTYFQNEAQLDKSGLPSDRFFAERPEGSVSTLKIQRTQQEDSAVYLCASSSHPTGKNEQFFGPGTRLTVL.

This clonotype was seen ten or more times. The chain uses TRBV30 and TRBJ2-7; 8 bases agree with TRBD2. This CDR3 region has 13 residues. V gave up 2 bases and J gave up 4 bases; unmatched junction bases: 4. Germline V gene data show CDR1 as GTSNPN and CDR2 as SVGIG (reference sequence). As DNA, the CDR3 is TGTGCCTGGAGTCCGACTAGCGAATACGAGCAGTACTTC. Its protein product is CAWSPTSEYEQYF.

This clonotype showed up many times. J is TRBJ1-6 and V is TRBV5-5, with D uncertain. V was clipped by 4 bases and J by 10 bases, with 18 bases between them. Germline lookup yields CDR1 SGHKS and CDR2 YYEKEE (reference sequence). The CDR3 is made up of 15 amino acids. CDR3 nucleotide sequence: TGTGCCAGCAGCCCCGGAGGACTCGTATACTCACCCCTCCACTTT. This encodes CASSPGGLVYSPLHF. The full variable domain, completed using reference TRBV5-5 and TRBJ1-6, is DAGVTQSPTHLIKTRGQQVTLRCSPISGHKSVSWYQQVLGQGPQFIFQYYEKEERGRGNFPDRFSARQFPNYSSELNVNALLLGDSALYLCASSPGGLVYSPLHFGNGTRLTVT.

This clonotype was observed at least ten times. The rearrangement links TRBV12-3 or TRBV12-4 to TRBJ2-1; TRBD1 might be the D (6 bases). The V end was cut by 5 bases, the J end by 6 bases, with 17 bases between. The CDR3 spans 15 residues. This CDR3 is CASSLRQDPRNEQFF. CDR3 bases: TGTGCCAGCAGTCTCCGACAGGACCCACGCAATGAGCAGTTCTTC.

This clonotype was recorded at least ten times. The chain is built from TRBV10-3 and TRBJ2-7; 9 bases are shared with TRBD2. This CDR3 region has 16 residues. CDR1 and CDR2 from the germline V gene are ENHRY and SYGVKD. V dropped 6 bases and J dropped 2; count of bases not matched to a gene: 11. The CDR3 nucleotides read TGTGCCATCAGCGACCCGGGACTAGCACTCCCCTACGAGCAGTACTTC. Translating gives CAISDPGLALPYEQYF.

The table lists this clonotype with many counts. The V call is TRBV20-1, the J call TRBJ1-4; D is uncertain. This CDR3 region has 13 residues. The V gene's germline CDR1 is DFQATT and CDR2 SNEGSKA (reference sequence). CDR3 loop: CSAPEMANEKLFF. Written as DNA, the CDR3 is TGCAGCGCACCCGAGATGGCTAATGAAAAACTGTTTTTT.

The J gene is TRBJ1-1, the V gene TRBV24-1, with 7 bases lining up with TRBD1. Per germline, CDR1 KGHDR and CDR2 SFDVKD. V gave up 11 bases and J gave up 0 bases; unmatched junction bases: 5. The CDR3 spans 13 residues. The CDR3 coding sequence is TGTGCCATCCACAGGGGCGTGAACACTGAAGCTTTCTTT. This gives the protein CAIHRGVNTEAFF.

Only one count was recorded for this clonotype. This may come from a read error, since a much larger clone is one base off. The chain has TRBV5-1 and TRBJ2-3; the match to TRBD2 covers 7 bases. With 5 bases clipped from V and 3 bases from J, the junction kept 6 bases outside the gene matches. Germline-derived CDR1 and CDR2 are SGHRS and YFSETQ. This CDR3 contains 14 residues. In nucleotides, the CDR3 is TGCGCCAGCAGGCGGGGGTTGGCGACAGATACGCAGTATTTT. This sequence encodes CASRRGLATDTQYF.

This clonotype was seen many times. The chain has TRBV4-1 and TRBJ2-1; no definite D call. The CDR3 contains 14 residues. Germline CDR1 reads MGHRA; CDR2 reads YSYEKL. The V and J ends lost 4 bases and 5 bases respectively, with 12 bases between them. CDR3 in amino acids: CASSPPSLHNEQFF. CDR3 in DNA: TGCGCCAGCAGCCCCCCCTCTCTCCACAATGAGCAGTTCTTC.

The chain links TRBV27 to TRBJ2-1; TRBD2 agrees at 10 bases. The J segment lost 0 bases and the V segment lost 6 bases, leaving 2 bases of the junction unmatched. Germline V gene data show CDR1 as MNHEY and CDR2 as SMNVEV (reference sequence). This CDR3 contains 15 residues. Here the CDR3 reads CASRASGSSYNEQFF. The CDR3 DNA reads as TGTGCCAGCAGGGCTAGCGGGAGCTCCTACAATGAGCAGTTCTTC.

This clonotype appeared many times. This chain uses TRBV20-1 with TRBJ2-3, with 8 bases aligning to TRBD2. Looked up from germline, CDR1 is DFQATT and CDR2 is SNEGSKA (reference sequence). Germline trimming cut 8 bases from V and 2 bases from J; bases unmatched to any gene: 12. The CDR3 is 15 residues long. The CDR3 loop reads CSINSLAETTDTQYF. CDR3 nucleotide sequence: TGCAGTATCAACTCACTAGCGGAGACCACAGATACGCAGTATTTT.

This clonotype was detected only a few times. The chain combines TRBV28 with TRBJ1-3; D gene unclear. Deletions cut 4 bases from V and 4 bases from J, with 5 bases between. Germline values: CDR1 MDHEN, CDR2 SYDVKM. The CDR3 runs to 12 residues. The CDR3 DNA reads TGTGCCAGCAGTTCACAGGGAAACACCATATATTTT. Translated: CASSSQGNTIYF.